The 4 T cell receptor beta chains below all came from one sample that was sequenced in a study of memory B cells and T cells in multiple sclerosis. The protocol was immunoSEQ multiplex PCR, while the TCRdb copy is restricted to in-frame clones and leaves out a portion. The sample records 12,000 to 15,000 clones, almost 70% being singletons. The sample consisted of memory (CD45RO+) CD4+ T cells from blood. Source of these receptors: a human donor with multiple sclerosis.

The rearrangement links TRBV5-4 to TRBJ2-3, with 8 bases matching TRBD2. This CDR3 region has 15 residues. J lost 0 bases, V lost 3 bases, and 3 bases had no gene match. The germline V gene encodes CDR1 SGHNT and CDR2 YYREEE (reference sequence). CDR3 nucleotides: TGTGCCAGCAGCTCGTCTAGCGGGAGCACAGATACGCAGTATTTT. Its protein is CASSSSSGSTDTQYF.

In this sample, this clone turned up a few times. The chain couples TRBV13 to TRBJ2-3, with D possibly TRBD1 on 5 matching bases. Trimming stripped 0 bases from V and 3 bases from J, with 13 bases between. Per the germline V gene, CDR1 is PRHDT and CDR2 is FYEKMQ (reference sequence). CDR3 length equals 16 residues. The CDR3 DNA reads TGTGCCAGCAGCTTAGGAGGGGCCGTTGGAACAGATACGCAGTATTTT. Residues: CASSLGGAVGTDTQYF.

The chain recombines TRBV6-4 with TRBJ2-3; a weak D match, TRBD2 (5 bases). There are 13 residues in the CDR3. V lost 3 bases to trimming and J lost 2 bases, with 6 bases between them. The V gene's germline CDR1 is MRHNA and CDR2 SNTAGT. The CDR3 is CASSEDFTDTQYF. The CDR3 coding sequence is TGTGCCAGCAGTGAGGACTTCACAGATACGCAGTATTTT.

The chain has TRBV10-2 and TRBJ2-7; possibly TRBD1 for D (6 bases). With 6 bases removed from V and 5 bases from J, the gap between germline ends came to 17 bases. The CDR3 extends over 14 amino acids. Germline values: CDR1 WSHSY, CDR2 SAAADI. The CDR3 sequence is CASRVRTGYDEQYF. CDR3 sequence (DNA): TGCGCCAGCAGGGTCAGAACAGGGTACGACGAGCAGTACTTC.